These T cell receptor beta chains were read from a single sample in a study of T cells expressing NK-cell markers. TCRdb re-called the 5' RACE reads; every CDR3 protein appears as one record, without DNA. Its table lists 550,000 to 600,000 distinct CDR3 sequences. Sequenced sample: blood T cells: a sorted CD56 or NKG2C T cell subset, CD4+ or CD8+ T cells, or bulk PBMC T cells (not recorded which). The receptors were sampled from a man aged 18 to 29 in good health. Both conserved end residues are part of each CDR3. Fields, in order: J gene, V gene, CDR3 protein.

j_gene: TRBJ2-6
v_gene: TRBV28
CDR3aa: CASRQDQGLERANVLTF

j_gene: TRBJ1-5
v_gene: TRBV20-1
CDR3aa: CSARPELARPQHF

j_gene: TRBJ2-7
v_gene: TRBV5-1
CDR3aa: CASSLGQGGQYF

j_gene: TRBJ1-5
v_gene: TRBV6-2/TRBV6-3
CDR3aa: CASSVTGLGNQPQHF

j_gene: TRBJ2-1
v_gene: TRBV20-1
CDR3aa: CSARRGANSHEQFF

j_gene: TRBJ2-1
v_gene: TRBV20-1
CDR3aa: CSASTLGAGASHNEQFF

j_gene: TRBJ1-1
v_gene: TRBV18
CDR3aa: CASSPPPGGMNTEAFF

j_gene: TRBJ1-2
v_gene: TRBV12-3/TRBV12-4
CDR3aa: CASSLAGGAYGYTF

j_gene: TRBJ2-3
v_gene: TRBV29-1
CDR3aa: CSVPTGPGADTQYF

j_gene: TRBJ2-5
v_gene: TRBV5-1
CDR3aa: CASSYGQRDETQYF

j_gene: TRBJ1-5
v_gene: TRBV6-1
CDR3aa: CASSEHSLSNQPQHF

j_gene: TRBJ1-1
v_gene: TRBV19
CDR3aa: CASSIRWTASEAFF

j_gene: TRBJ2-2
v_gene: TRBV9
CDR3aa: CASSVRGPGELFF

j_gene: TRBJ2-7
v_gene: TRBV20-1
CDR3aa: CSAPLTTSYEQYF

j_gene: TRBJ2-3
v_gene: TRBV4-2
CDR3aa: CASSRFAGDSTDTQYF

j_gene: TRBJ2-2
v_gene: TRBV7-3
CDR3aa: CASRTDRENTGELFF

j_gene: TRBJ2-5
v_gene: TRBV2
CDR3aa: CASSATGAETQYF